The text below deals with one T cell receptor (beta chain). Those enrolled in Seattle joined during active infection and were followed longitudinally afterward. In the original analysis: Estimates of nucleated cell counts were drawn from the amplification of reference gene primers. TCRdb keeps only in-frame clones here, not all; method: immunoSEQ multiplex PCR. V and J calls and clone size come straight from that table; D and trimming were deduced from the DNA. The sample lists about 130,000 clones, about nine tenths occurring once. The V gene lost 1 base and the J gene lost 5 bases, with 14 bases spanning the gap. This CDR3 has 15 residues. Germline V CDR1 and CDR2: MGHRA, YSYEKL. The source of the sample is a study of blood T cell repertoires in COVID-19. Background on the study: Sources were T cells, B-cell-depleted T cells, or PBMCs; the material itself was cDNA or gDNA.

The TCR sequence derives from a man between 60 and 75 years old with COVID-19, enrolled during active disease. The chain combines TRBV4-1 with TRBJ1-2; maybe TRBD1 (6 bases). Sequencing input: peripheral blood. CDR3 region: CASSQGHRVGYGYTF. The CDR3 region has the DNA TGCGCCAGCAGCCAAGGGCACAGGGTTGGGTATGGCTACACCTTC.